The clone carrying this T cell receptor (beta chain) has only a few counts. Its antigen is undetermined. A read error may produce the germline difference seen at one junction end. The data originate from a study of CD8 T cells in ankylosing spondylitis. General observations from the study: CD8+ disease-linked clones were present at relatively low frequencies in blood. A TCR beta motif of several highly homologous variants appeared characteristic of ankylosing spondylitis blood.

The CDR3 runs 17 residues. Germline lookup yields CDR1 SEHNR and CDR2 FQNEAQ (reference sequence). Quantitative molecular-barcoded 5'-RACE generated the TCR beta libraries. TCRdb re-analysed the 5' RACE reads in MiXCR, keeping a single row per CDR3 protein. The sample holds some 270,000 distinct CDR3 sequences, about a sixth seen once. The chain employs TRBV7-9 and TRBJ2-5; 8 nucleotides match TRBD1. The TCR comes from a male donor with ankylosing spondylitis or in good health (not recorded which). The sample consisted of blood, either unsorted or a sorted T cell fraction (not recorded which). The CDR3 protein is CASSLGETGELQETQYF. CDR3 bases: TGTGCCAGCAGTTTAGGGGAGACAGGGGAACTACAAGAGACCCAGTACTTC.